This TCR beta chain was observed in a study of blood T cell repertoires in COVID-19. Study at large: Both acute and convalescent COVID-19 samples were obtained from the United States, Italy and Spain. In each case, the material was cDNA or gDNA derived from T cells, B-cell-depleted T cells, or PBMCs.

Original processing notes: Estimation of nucleated cell counts relied on the amplification of reference gene primers. Produced via immunoSEQ multiplex PCR; TCRdb's table is partial and in-frame only. V and J calls and clone size are copied from that table; D and trimming were computed from the DNA. The table records about 260,000 clones, 88% of them present only once. Germline-derived CDR1 and CDR2 are MNHEY and SVGEGT. With 5 bases clipped from V and 6 bases from J, the junction kept 19 bases outside the gene matches. This CDR3 contains 19 residues. The rearrangement uses TRBV6-2 or TRBV6-3 and TRBJ2-2; 9 bases fit TRBD1. The TCR originated in a human donor in a cohort sampled during active COVID-19. The source material was peripheral blood. DNA of the CDR3: TGTGCCAGCAGTAGTACAGGGGGCGCCTCCGGAGGGGGGGCCGGGGAGCTGTTTTTT. Protein: CASSSTGGASGGGAGELFF.